One sample yielded the 4 T cell receptor beta chains listed below, sequenced in a study of blood T cell repertoires in COVID-19. Libraries were prepared by immunoSEQ multiplex PCR; TCRdb keeps only in-frame clonotypes and omits some of them. The sample records approximately 50,000 clones, 79% being singletons. The specimen sequenced was peripheral blood. The receptors shown here come from a man between 65 and 85 years old with acute or convalescent COVID-19.

This chain uses TRBV7-8 with TRBJ2-3, with D unclear. The CDR3 runs 15 residues. Germline-derived CDR1 and CDR2 are SGHVS and FQNEAQ. Trimming took 2 bases from V and 0 from J, leaving 9 bases between them. The CDR3 sequence: CASSLLLSSTDTQYF. The CDR3 nucleotides read TGTGCCAGCAGCTTATTGTTGAGCAGCACAGATACGCAGTATTTT.

The rearrangement uses TRBV5-1 and TRBJ2-1; TRBD2 matches at 8 bases. Losses at the gene ends were 4 bases for V and 7 bases for J; bases not matched to a gene: 4. CDR3 length: 13 amino acids. Germline CDR1 reads SGHRS; CDR2 reads YFSETQ. The CDR3 loop reads CASSPLAGNEQFF. The CDR3 nucleotides are TGCGCCAGCAGCCCCCTAGCGGGTAATGAGCAGTTCTTC.

The chain employs TRBV5-1 and TRBJ1-2, with D possibly being TRBD1 (6 bases). This CDR3 spans 14 amino acids. Germline V gives CDR1 SGHRS, CDR2 YFSETQ. V was pared by 4 bases and J by 8 bases, with 18 bases between. The CDR3 coding sequence is TGCGCCAGCAGCCTCGGCGGGGGCGCGAGGGGCTACACCTTC. Amino acid sequence: CASSLGGGARGYTF.

The chain combines TRBV30 with TRBJ2-1, with D hard to call. Trimming removed 3 bases from V and 8 bases from J, with 8 bases in between. The germline CDR1 and CDR2 sequences are GTSNPN and SVGIG (reference sequence). The CDR3 has 11 residues. The CDR3 region is CAWSEVDEQFF. The CDR3 coding sequence is TGTGCCTGGAGCGAGGTGGATGAGCAGTTCTTC.